This T cell receptor beta chain was sequenced for a study of identical twins. A single record per CDR3 protein comes from TCRdb applying MiXCR to the 5' RACE reads. This sample yields approximately 500,000 distinct CDR3 sequences, of which less than 25% are seen a single time; roughly 3% belongs to the top ten. This CDR3 region has 13 residues. The V end lost 8 bases, the J end lost 6 bases, and 14 bases lay between the germline ends. The germline V gene encodes CDR1 ENHRY and CDR2 SYGVKD. The sample was also linked to a second study, of T cells expressing NK-cell markers. Per that paper: Sorted T-cell subsets CD3+CD56+NKG2C+, CD3+CD56+NKG2C- and CD3+CD56-NKG2C+ were TCR beta-sequenced. Serological testing identified most of the eight sequenced donors as HCMV-seropositive and one as seronegative. Restricting sorting to alpha-beta TCR T cells was achieved in several experiments by an anti-gamma-delta TCR antibody. For a handful of donors, these clonotypes were likewise the leading ones in the CD3+CD56-NKG2C+ fraction.

The specimen was CD4+ T cells sorted from blood. This clonotype was obtained from a woman aged 18-29 years in good health. V gene TRBV10-3 combines with J gene TRBJ2-1; tentative D call: TRBD2 (6 bases). The CDR3 nucleotides read TGTGCCATCCTCTCGGCGGGGACCAATGAGCAGTTCTTC. Protein sequence: CAILSAGTNEQFF.